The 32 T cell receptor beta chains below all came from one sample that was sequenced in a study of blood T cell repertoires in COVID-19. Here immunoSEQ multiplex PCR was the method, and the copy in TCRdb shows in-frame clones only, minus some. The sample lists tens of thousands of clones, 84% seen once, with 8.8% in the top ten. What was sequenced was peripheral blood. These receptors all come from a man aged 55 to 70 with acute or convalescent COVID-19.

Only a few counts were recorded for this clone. CDR3 in amino acids: CASSLFTAESGNTIYF. The CDR3 region has the DNA TGCGCCAGCAGCTTGTTTACTGCGGAATCCGGAAACACCATATATTTT. The chain is built from TRBV5-1 and TRBJ1-3; the D is unclear. Germline V CDR1 and CDR2: SGHRS, YFSETQ. V gave up 1 base and J gave up 4 bases, with 15 bases separating them. The length of the CDR3 is 16 residues.

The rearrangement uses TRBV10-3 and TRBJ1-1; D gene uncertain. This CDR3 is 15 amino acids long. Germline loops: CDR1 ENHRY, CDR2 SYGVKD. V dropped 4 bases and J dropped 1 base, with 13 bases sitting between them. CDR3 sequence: CAISGYFRENTEAFF. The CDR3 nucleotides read TGTGCCATCAGTGGGTATTTCCGGGAGAACACTGAAGCTTTCTTT.

CDR3 amino acids: CASSSLSGGDTDTQYF. As DNA, the CDR3 is TGTGCCAGCAGCTCCCTTAGCGGGGGAGACACAGATACGCAGTATTTT. V gene TRBV11-1 combines with J gene TRBJ2-3; TRBD2 aligns across 9 bases. This CDR3 is 16 amino acids long. The germline gives CDR1 SGHAT, CDR2 FQDESV (reference sequence). The V segment lost 4 bases and the J segment 2 bases; nucleotides outside the gene matches: 7.

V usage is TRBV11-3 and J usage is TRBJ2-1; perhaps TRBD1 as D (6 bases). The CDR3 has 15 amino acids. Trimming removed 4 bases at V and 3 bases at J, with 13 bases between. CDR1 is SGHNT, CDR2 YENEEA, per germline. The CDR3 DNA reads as TGTGCCAGCAGCTCTAGGGACAAGGACTACAATGAGCAGTTCTTC. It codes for CASSSRDKDYNEQFF.

The CDR3 spells CASSSIIRGTGELFF. CDR3 bases: TGTGCCAGTAGTAGCATCATACGCGGCACCGGGGAGCTGTTTTTT. V usage is TRBV19 and J usage is TRBJ2-2; D unclear. Germline V gene lookup returns CDR1 LNHDA and CDR2 SQIVND (reference sequence). The CDR3 length is 15 residues. Trimming took 4 bases from V and 4 from J, leaving 13 bases between them.

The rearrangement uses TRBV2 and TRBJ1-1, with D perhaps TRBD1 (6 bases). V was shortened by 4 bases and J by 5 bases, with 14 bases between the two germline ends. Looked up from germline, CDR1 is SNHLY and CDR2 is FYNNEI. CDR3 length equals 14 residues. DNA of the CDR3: TGTGCCAGCAGTGTCCAGGGGATGAGGACTGAAGCTTTCTTT. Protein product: CASSVQGMRTEAFF. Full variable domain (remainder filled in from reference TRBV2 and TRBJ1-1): EPEVTQTPSHQVTQMGQEVILRCVPISNHLYFYWYRQILGQKVEFLVSFYNNEISEKSEIFDDQFSVERPDGSNFTLKIRSTKLEDSAMYFCASSVQGMRTEAFFGQGTRLTVV.

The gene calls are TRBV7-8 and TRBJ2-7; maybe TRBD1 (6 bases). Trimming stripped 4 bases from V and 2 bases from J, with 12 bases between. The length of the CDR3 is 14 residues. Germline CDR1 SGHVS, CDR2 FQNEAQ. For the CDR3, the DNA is TGTGCCAGCAGCTCAACCGGACAGACCTACGAGCAGTACTTC. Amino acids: CASSSTGQTYEQYF.

This chain's CDR3 is CAIRETGGFEAFF. In DNA form, the CDR3 reads TGTGCCATCAGGGAGACAGGGGGCTTTGAAGCTTTCTTT. The V and J genes are TRBV10-3 and TRBJ1-1, with 10 nucleotides matching TRBD1. V shed 6 bases, J shed 7 bases, and the junction held 5 bases outside the gene matches. CDR1 is ENHRY, CDR2 SYGVKD, per germline. This CDR3 contains 13 residues.

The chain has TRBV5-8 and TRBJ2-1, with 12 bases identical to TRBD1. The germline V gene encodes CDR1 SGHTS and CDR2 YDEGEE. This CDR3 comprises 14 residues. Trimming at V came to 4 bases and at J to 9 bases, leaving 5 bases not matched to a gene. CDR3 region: CASSPGQGAGEQFF. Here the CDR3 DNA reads TGTGCCAGCAGCCCGGGACAGGGGGCCGGTGAGCAGTTCTTC.

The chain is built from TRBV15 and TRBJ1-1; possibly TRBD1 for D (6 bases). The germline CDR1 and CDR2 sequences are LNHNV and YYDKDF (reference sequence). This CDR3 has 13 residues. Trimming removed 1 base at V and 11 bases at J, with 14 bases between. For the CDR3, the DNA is TGTGCCACCAGCAGAGGGACGGGGAGGGGGGCTTTCTTT. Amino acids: CATSRGTGRGAFF.

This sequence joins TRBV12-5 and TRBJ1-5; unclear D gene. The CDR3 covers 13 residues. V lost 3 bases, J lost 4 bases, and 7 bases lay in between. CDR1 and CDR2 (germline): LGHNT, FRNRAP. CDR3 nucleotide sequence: TGTGCTAGTGGTTTCCGGGAAAATCAGCCCCAGCATTTT. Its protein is CASGFRENQPQHF.

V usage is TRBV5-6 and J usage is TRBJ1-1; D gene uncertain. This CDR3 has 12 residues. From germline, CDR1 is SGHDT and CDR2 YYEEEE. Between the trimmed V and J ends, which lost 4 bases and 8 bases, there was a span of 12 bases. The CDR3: CASSPGREEAFF. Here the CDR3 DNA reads TGTGCCAGCAGCCCGGGCCGGGAAGAAGCTTTCTTT.

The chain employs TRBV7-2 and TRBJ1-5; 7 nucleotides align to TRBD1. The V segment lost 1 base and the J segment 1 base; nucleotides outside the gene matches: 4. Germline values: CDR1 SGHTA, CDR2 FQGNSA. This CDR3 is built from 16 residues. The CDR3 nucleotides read TGTGCCAGCAGCTTAGGGGGACAGTGGAGCAATCAGCCCCAGCATTTT. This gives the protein CASSLGGQWSNQPQHF.

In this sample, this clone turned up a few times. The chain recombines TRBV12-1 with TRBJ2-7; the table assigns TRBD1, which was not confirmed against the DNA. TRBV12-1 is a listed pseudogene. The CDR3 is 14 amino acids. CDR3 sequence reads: CASSDGQGGYEQYF. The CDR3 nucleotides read TGTGCCAGCAGCGACGGACAGGGAGGGTACGAGCAGTACTTC.

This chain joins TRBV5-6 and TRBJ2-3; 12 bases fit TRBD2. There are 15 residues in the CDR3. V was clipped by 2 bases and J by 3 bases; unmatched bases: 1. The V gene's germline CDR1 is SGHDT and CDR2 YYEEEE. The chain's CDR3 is CASSFGLAGTDTQYF. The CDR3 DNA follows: TGTGCCAGCAGCTTCGGACTAGCGGGGACAGATACGCAGTATTTT.

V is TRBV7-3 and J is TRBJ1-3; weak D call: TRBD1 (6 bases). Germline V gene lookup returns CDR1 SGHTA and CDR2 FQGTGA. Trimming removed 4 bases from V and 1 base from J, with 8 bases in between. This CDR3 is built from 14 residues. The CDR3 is CASSSGTSGNTIYF. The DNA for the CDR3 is TGTGCCAGCAGCTCAGGGACATCTGGAAACACCATATATTTT.

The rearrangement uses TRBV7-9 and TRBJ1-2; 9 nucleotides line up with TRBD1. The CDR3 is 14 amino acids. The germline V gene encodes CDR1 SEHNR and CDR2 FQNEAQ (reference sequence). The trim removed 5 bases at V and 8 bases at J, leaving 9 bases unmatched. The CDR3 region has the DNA TGTGCCAGCAGCGTGGGACAGGGACGAGGGGGCTACACCTTC. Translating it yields CASSVGQGRGGYTF.

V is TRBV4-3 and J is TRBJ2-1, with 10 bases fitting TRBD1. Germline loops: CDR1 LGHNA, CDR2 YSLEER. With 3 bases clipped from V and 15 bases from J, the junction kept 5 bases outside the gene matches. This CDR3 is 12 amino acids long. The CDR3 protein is CASSHPTGGAFF. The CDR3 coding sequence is TGCGCCAGCAGCCATCCGACAGGGGGCGCGTTCTTC.

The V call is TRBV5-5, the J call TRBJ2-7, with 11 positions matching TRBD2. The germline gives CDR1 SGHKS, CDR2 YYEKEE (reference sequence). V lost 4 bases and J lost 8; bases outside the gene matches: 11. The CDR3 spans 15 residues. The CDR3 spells CASSVSGTSGSQQYF. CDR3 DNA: TGTGCCAGCAGCGTATCCGGGACTAGCGGTTCTCAGCAGTACTTC. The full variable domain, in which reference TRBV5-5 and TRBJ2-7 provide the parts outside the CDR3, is DAGVTQSPTHLIKTRGQQVTLRCSPISGHKSVSWYQQVLGQGPQFIFQYYEKEERGRGNFPDRFSARQFPNYSSELNVNALLLGDSALYLCASSVSGTSGSQQYFGPGTRLTVT.

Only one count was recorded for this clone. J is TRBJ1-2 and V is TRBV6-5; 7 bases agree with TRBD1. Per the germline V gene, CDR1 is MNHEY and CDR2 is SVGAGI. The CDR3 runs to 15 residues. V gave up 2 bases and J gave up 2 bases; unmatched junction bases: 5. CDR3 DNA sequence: TGTGCCAGCAGTTACGGGTTGACAGGGAACTATGGCTACACCTTC. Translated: CASSYGLTGNYGYTF.

The CDR3 reads CASSLARTGGRETQYF. The CDR3 DNA sequence: TGTGCCAGCAGCCTCGCACGCACAGGGGGCCGAGAGACCCAGTACTTC. The chain is built from TRBV11-1 and TRBJ2-5, with TRBD1 identical over 9 bases. CDR1 SGHAT and CDR2 FQDESV come from the germline V gene (reference sequence). The CDR3 sequence is 16 residues long. V dropped 5 bases and J dropped 4; count of bases not matched to a gene: 11.

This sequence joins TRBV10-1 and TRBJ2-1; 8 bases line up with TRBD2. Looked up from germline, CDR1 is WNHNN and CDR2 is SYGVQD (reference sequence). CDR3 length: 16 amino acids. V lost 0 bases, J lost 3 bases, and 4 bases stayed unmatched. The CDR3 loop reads CASSESIGGVYNEQFF. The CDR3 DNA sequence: TGCGCCAGCAGTGAGTCTATCGGGGGGGTCTACAATGAGCAGTTCTTC.

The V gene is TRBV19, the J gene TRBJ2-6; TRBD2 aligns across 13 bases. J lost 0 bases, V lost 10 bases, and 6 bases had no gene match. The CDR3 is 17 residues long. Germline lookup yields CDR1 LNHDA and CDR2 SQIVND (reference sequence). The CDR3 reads CATSTSGGASGANVLTF. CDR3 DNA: TGTGCCACCTCCACTAGCGGGGGGGCCTCTGGGGCCAACGTCCTGACTTTC.

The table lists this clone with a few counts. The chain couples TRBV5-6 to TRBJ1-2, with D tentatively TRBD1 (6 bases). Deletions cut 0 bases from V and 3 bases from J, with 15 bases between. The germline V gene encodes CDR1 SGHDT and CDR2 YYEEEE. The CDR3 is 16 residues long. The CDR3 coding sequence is TGTGCCAGCAGCTTGGAACAGGGCGGGCATCACTATGGCTACACCTTC. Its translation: CASSLEQGGHHYGYTF.

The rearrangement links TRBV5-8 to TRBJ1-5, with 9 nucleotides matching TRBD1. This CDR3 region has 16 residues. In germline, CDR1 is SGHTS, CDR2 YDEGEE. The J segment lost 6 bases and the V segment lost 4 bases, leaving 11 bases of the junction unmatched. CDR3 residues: CASSPTTGGEGQPQHF. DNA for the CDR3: TGTGCCAGCAGCCCGACTACAGGGGGCGAGGGTCAGCCCCAGCATTTT.

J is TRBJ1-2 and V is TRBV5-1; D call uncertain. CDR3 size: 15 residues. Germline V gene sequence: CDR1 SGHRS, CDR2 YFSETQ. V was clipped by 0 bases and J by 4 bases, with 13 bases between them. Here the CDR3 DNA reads TGCGCCAGCAGCTTGGACAGCAGCCGAATCTATGGCTACACCTTC. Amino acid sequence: CASSLDSSRIYGYTF. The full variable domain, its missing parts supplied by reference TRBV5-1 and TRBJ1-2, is KAGVTQTPRYLIKTRGQQVTLSCSPISGHRSVSWYQQTPGQGLQFLFEYFSETQRNKGNFPGRFSGRQFSNSRSEMNVSTLELGDSALYLCASSLDSSRIYGYTFGSGTRLTVV.

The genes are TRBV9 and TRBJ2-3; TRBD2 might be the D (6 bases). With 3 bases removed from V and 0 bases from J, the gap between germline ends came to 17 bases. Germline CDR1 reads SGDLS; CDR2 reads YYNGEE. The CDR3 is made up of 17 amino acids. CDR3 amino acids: CASSALDLASSTDTQYF. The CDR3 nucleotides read TGTGCCAGCAGCGCCCTAGATCTAGCGTCTAGCACAGATACGCAGTATTTT.

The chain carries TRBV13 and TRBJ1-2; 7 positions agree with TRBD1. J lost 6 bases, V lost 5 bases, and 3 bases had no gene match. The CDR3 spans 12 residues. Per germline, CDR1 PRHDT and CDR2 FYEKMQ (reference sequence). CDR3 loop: CASSADRDGYTF. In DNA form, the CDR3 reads TGTGCCAGCAGCGCTGACAGGGATGGCTACACCTTC.

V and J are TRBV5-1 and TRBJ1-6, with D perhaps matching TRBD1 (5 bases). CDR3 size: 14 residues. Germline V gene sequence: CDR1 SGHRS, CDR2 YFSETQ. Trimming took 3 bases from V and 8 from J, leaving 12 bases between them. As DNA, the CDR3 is TGCGCCAGCAGCTACTCTGGAGGGGATTCACCCCTCCACTTT. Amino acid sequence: CASSYSGGDSPLHF. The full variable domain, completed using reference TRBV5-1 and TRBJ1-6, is KAGVTQTPRYLIKTRGQQVTLSCSPISGHRSVSWYQQTPGQGLQFLFEYFSETQRNKGNFPGRFSGRQFSNSRSEMNVSTLELGDSALYLCASSYSGGDSPLHFGNGTRLTVT.

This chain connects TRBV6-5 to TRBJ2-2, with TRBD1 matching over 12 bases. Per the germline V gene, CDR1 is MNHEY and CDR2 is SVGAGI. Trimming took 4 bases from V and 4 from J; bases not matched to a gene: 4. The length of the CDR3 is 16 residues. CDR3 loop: CASSSGTGGFTGELFF. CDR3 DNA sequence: TGTGCCAGCAGTTCCGGGACAGGGGGCTTCACCGGGGAGCTGTTTTTT.

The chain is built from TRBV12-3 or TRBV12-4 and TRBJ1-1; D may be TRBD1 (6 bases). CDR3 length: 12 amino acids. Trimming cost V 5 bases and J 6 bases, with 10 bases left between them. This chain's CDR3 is CASSQGTPEAFF. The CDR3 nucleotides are TGTGCCAGCAGTCAAGGGACACCTGAAGCTTTCTTT.

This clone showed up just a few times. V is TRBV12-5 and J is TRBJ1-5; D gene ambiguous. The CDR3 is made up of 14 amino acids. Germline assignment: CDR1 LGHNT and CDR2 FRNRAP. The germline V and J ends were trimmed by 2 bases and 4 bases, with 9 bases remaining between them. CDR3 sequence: CASGLPLGNQPQHF. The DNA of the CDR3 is TGTGCTAGTGGTTTGCCGCTCGGGAATCAGCCCCAGCATTTT. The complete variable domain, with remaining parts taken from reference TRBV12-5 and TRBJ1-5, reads DARVTQTPRHKVTEMGQEVTMRCQPILGHNTVFWYRQTMMQGLELLAYFRNRAPLDDSGMPKDRFSAEMPDATLATLKIQPSEPRDSAVYFCASGLPLGNQPQHFGDGTRLSIL.